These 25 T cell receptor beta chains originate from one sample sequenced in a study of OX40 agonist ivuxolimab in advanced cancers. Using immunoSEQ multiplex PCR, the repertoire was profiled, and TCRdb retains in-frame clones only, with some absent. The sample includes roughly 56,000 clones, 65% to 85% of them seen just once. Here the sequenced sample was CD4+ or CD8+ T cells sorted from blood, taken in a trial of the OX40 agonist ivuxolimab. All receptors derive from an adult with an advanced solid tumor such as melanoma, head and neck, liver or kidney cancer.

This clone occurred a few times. CDR3 DNA sequence: TGTGCCAGCAGCCAATCCGGGACAGCGAACACTGAAGCTTTCTTT. Its translation: CASSQSGTANTEAFF. This rearrangement joins TRBV4-2 to TRBJ1-1; 7 nucleotides align to TRBD1. CDR1 and CDR2 (germline): LGHNA, YNFKEQ. V lost 2 bases, J lost 1 base, and 4 bases stayed unmatched. The CDR3 has 15 amino acids.

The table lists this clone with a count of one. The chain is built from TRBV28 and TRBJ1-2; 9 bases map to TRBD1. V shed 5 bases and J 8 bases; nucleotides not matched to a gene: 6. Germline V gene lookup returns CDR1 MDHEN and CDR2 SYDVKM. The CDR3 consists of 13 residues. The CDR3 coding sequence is TGTGCCAGCAGTGTACAGGGGGCGCGGGGCTACACCTTC. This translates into CASSVQGARGYTF.

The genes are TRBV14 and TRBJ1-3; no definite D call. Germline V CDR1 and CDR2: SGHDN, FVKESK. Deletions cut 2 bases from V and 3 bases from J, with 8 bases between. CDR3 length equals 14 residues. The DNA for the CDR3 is TGTGCCAGCAGCCAACTCGTATTTGGAAACACCATATATTTT. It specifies CASSQLVFGNTIYF.

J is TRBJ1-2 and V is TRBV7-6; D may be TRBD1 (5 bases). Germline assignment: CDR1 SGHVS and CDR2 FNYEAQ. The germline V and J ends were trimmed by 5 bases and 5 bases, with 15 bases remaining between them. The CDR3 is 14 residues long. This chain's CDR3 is CASSEGLRSYGYTF. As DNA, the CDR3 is TGTGCCAGCAGCGAGGGGTTGAGATCATATGGCTACACCTTC.

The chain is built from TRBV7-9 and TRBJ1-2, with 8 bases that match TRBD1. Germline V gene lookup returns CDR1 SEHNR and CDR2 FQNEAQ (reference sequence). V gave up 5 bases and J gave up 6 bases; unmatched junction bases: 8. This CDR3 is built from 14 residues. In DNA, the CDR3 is TGTGCCAGCAGCCCAGGGACAGGATTCGATGGCTACACCTTC. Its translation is CASSPGTGFDGYTF.

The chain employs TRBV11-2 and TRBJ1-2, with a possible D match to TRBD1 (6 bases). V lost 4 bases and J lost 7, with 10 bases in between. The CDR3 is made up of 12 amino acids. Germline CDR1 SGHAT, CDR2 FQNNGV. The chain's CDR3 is CASSSQGFGYTF. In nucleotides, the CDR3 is TGTGCCAGCAGCTCCCAGGGGTTTGGCTACACCTTC.

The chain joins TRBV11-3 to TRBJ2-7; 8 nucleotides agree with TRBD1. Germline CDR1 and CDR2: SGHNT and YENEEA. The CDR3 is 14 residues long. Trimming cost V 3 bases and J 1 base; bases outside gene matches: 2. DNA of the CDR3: TGTGCCAGCAGCTTGGGGACAGGATCCTACGAGCAGTACTTC. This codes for CASSLGTGSYEQYF.

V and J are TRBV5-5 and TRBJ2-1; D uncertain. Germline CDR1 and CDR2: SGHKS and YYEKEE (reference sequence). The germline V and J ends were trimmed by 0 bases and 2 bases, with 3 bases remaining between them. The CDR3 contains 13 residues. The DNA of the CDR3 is TGTGCCAGCAGCTTGGACCCCTACAATGAGCAGTTCTTC. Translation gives CASSLDPYNEQFF.

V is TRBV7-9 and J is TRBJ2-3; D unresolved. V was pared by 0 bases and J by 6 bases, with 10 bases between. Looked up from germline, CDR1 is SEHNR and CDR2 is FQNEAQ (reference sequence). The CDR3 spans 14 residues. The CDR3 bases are TGTGCCAGCAGCTTAGCGCCAAACCAGGATACGCAGTATTTT. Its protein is CASSLAPNQDTQYF.

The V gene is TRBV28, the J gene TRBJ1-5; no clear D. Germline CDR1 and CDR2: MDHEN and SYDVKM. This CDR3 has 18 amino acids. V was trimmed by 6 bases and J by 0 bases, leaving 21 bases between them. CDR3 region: CASRLTNFGLYSNQPQHF. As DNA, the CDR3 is TGTGCCAGCAGGCTTACTAATTTCGGTCTTTATAGCAATCAGCCCCAGCATTTT.

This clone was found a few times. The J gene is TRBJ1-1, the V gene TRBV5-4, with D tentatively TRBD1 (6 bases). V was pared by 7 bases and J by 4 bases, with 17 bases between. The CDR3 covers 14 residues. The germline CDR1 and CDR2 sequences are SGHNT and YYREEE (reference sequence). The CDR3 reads CASGPGGQGTEAFF. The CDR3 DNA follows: TGTGCCAGCGGCCCTGGGGGCCAGGGCACTGAAGCTTTCTTT. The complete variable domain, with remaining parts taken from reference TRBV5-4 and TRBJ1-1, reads ETGVTQSPTHLIKTRGQQVTLRCSSQSGHNTVSWYQQALGQGPQFIFQYYREEENGRGNFPPRFSGLQFPNYSSELNVNALELDDSALYLCASGPGGQGTEAFFGQGTRLTVV.

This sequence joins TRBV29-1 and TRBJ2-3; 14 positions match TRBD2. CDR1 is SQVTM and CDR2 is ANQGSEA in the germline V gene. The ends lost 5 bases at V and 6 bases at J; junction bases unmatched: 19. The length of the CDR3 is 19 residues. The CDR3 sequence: CSVPKGTSGGWNRGDTQYF. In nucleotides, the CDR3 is TGCAGCGTTCCAAAGGGGACTAGCGGGGGTTGGAATAGGGGCGATACGCAGTATTTT.

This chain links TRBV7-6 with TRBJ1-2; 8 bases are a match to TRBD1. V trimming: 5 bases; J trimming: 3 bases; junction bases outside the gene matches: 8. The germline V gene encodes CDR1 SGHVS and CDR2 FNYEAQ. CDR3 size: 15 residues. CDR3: CASSPGQGIYYGYTF. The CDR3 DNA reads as TGTGCCAGCAGCCCCGGACAGGGAATATACTATGGCTACACCTTC.

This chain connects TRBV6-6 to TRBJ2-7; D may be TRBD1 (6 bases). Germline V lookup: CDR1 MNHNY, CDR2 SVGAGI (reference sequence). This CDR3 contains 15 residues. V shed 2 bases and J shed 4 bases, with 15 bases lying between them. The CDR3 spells CASSYTTGNIYEQYF. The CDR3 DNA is TGTGCCAGCAGTTACACCACAGGGAATATTTACGAGCAGTACTTC.

CDR3 in DNA: TGTGCCAGCAGTCCCCGACAGGGGTATCAGCCCCAGCATTTT. Its translation is CASSPRQGYQPQHF. The V and J genes are TRBV28 and TRBJ1-5; 8 bases align to TRBD1. Germline V gives CDR1 MDHEN, CDR2 SYDVKM. Unmatched junction bases numbered 5, after V lost 5 bases and J lost 5 bases. This CDR3 has 14 amino acids.

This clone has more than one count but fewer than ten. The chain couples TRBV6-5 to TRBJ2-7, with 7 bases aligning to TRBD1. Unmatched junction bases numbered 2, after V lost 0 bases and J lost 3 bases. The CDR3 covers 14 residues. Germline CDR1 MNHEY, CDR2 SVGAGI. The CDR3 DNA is TGTGCCAGCAGTTACTCCGGGACAGTCTACGAGCAGTACTTC. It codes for CASSYSGTVYEQYF.

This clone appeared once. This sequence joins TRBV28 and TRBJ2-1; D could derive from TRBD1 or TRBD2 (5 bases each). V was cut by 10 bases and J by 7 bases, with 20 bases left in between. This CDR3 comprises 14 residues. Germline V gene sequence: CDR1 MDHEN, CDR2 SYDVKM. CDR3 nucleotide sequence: TGTGCCACCTTCATCGGGGCGCCCAGAAATGAGCAGTTCTTC. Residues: CATFIGAPRNEQFF.

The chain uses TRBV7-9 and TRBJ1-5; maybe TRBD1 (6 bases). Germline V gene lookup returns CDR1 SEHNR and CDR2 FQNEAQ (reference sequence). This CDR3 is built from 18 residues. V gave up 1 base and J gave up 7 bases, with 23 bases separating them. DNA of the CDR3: TGTGCCAGCAGCTTAGACCCGCTTACGACAGGACACGTGCAGCCCCAGCATTTT. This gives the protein CASSLDPLTTGHVQPQHF.

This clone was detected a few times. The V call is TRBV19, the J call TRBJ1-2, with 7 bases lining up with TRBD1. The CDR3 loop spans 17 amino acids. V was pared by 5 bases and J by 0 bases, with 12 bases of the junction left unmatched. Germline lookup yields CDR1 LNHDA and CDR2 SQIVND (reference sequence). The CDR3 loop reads CASSDHRQGLANYGYTF. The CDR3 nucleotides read TGTGCCAGTAGTGACCATCGACAGGGATTAGCTAACTATGGCTACACCTTC.

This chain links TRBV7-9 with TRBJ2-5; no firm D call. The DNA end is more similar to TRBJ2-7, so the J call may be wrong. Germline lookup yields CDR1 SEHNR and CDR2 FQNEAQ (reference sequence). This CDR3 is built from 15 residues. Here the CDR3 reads CASSLGPQSSYEQYF. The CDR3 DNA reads TGTGCCAGCAGCCTGGGTCCACAATCATCCTACGAGCAGTACTTC.

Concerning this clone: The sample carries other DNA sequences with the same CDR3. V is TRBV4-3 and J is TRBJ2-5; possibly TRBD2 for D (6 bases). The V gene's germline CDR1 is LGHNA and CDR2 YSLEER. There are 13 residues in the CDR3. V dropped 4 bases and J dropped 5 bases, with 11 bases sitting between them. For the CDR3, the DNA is TGCGCCAGCAGCCGAGGAGGAGGGGAGACCCAGTACTTC. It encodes CASSRGGGETQYF.

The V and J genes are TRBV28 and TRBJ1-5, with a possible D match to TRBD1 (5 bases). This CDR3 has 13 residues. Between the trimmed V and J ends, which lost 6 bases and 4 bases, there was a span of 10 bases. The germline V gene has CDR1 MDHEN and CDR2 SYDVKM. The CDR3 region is CASRGDRNQPQHF. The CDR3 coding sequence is TGTGCCAGCAGGGGTGACAGAAATCAGCCCCAGCATTTT.

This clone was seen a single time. The CDR3 spells CASSPDPQASPLHF. As DNA, the CDR3 is TGTGCCAGCAGCCCCGACCCACAGGCTTCACCCCTCCACTTT. The rearrangement links TRBV11-2 to TRBJ1-6; D possibly corresponds to TRBD1 (5 bases). V was clipped by 5 bases and J by 9 bases, with 14 bases between them. Germline V gene lookup returns CDR1 SGHAT and CDR2 FQNNGV. The CDR3 length is 14 residues.

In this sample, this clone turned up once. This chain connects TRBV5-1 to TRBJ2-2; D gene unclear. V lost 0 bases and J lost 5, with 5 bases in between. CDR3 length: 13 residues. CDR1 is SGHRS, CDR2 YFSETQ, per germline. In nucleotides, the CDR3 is TGCGCCAGCAGCTTGGTGGAGACCGGGGAGCTGTTTTTT. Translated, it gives CASSLVETGELFF.

The CDR3 protein is CASSQGPEAKATYSSGNTIYF. The DNA for the CDR3 is TGCGCCAGCAGCCAAGGCCCCGAGGCAAAGGCCACTTACAGCTCTGGAAACACCATATATTTT. The chain couples TRBV4-3 to TRBJ1-3; no firm D call. CDR1 LGHNA and CDR2 YSLEER come from the germline V gene. This CDR3 region has 21 residues. Trimming took off 1 base at V and 0 bases at J, with 25 bases between the two ends.